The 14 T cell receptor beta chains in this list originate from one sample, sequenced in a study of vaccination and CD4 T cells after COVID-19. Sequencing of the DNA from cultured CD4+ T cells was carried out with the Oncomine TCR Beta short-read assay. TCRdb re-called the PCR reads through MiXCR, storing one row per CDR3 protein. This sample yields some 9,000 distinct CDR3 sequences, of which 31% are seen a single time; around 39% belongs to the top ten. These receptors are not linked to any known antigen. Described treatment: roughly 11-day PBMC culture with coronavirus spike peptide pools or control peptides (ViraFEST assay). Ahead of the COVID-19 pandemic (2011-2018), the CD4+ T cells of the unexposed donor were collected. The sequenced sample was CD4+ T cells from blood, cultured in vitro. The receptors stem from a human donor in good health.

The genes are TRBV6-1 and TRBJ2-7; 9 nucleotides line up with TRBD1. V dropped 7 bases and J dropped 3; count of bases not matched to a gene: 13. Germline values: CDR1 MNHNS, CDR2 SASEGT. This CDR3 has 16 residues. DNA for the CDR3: TGTGCCAGCAAATCCCATAGTGGACAGGGGAACTACGAGCAGTACTTC. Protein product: CASKSHSGQGNYEQYF.

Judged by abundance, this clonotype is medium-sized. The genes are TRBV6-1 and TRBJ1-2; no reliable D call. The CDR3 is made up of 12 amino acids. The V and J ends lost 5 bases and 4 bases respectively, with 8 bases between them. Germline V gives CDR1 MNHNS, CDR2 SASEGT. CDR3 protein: CASSIGPYGYTF. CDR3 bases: TGTGCCAGCAGTATAGGTCCCTATGGCTACACCTTC.

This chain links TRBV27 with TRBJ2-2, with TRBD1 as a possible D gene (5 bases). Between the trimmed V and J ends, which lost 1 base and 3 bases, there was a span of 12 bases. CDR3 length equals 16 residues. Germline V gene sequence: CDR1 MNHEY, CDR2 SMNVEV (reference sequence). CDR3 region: CASSLFAGMDTGELFF. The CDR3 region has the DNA TGTGCCAGCAGTTTATTCGCAGGGATGGACACCGGGGAGCTGTTTTTT.

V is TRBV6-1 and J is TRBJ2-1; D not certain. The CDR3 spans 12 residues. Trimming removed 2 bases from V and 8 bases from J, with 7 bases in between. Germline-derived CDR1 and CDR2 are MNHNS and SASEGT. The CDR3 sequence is CASSERVDEQFF. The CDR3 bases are TGTGCCAGCAGTGAAAGGGTGGATGAGCAGTTCTTC.

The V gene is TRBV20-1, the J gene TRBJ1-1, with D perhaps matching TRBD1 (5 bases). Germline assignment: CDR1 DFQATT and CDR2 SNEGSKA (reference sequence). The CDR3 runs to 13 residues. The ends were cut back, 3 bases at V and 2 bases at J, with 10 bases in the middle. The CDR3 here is CSARETANTEAFF. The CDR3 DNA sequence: TGCAGTGCTAGGGAGACAGCTAACACTGAAGCTTTCTTT.

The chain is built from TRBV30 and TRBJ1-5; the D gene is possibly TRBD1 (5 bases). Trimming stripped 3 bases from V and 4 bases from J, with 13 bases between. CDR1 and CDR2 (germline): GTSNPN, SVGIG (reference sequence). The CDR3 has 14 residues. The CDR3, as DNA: TGTGCCTGGAGCCACGGTGGGGGAAATCAGCCCCAGCATTTT. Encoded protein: CAWSHGGGNQPQHF.

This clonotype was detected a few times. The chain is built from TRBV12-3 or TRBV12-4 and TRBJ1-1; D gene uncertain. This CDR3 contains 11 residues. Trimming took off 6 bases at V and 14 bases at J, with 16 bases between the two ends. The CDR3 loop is CASSVDRLAFF. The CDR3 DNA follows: TGTGCCAGCAGCGTGGACCGCCTAGCATTCTTT.

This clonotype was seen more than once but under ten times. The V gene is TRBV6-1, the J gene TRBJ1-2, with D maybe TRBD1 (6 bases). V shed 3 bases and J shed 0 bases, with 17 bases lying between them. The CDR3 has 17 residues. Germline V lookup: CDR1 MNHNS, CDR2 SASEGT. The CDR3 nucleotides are TGTGCCAGCAGTGACCCAGGGGACCCCTTCGCTAACTATGGCTACACCTTC. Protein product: CASSDPGDPFANYGYTF.

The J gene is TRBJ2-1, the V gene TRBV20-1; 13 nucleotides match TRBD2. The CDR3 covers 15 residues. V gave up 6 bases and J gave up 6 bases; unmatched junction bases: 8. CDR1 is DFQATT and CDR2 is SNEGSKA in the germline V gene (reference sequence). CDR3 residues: CSATRLAGGLNEQFF. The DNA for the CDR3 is TGCAGTGCAACCAGACTAGCGGGGGGCCTCAATGAGCAGTTCTTC.

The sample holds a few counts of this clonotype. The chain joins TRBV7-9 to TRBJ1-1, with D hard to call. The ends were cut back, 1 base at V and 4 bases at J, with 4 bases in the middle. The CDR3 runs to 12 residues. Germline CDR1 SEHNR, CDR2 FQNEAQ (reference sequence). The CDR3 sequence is CASSLEFTEAFF. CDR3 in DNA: TGTGCCAGCAGCTTAGAGTTCACTGAAGCTTTCTTT.

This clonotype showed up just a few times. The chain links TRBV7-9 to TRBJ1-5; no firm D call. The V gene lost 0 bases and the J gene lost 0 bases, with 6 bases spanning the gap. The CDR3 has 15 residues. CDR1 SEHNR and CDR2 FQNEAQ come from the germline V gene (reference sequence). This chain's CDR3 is CASSLALGSNQPQHF. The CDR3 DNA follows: TGTGCCAGCAGCTTAGCGCTCGGTAGCAATCAGCCCCAGCATTTT.

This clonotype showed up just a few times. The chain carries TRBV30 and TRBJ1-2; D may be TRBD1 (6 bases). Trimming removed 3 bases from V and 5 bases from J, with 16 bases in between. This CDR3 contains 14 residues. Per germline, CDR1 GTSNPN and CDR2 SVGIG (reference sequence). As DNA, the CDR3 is TGTGCCTGGAGCAGGGGATGGGGGGAATATGGCTACACCTTC. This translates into CAWSRGWGEYGYTF.

CDR3 loop: CASTRQGAVGKEQYF. The CDR3 bases are TGTGCCAGCACCCGACAGGGGGCGGTTGGGAAGGAGCAGTACTTC. J is TRBJ2-7 and V is TRBV6-1; 10 nucleotides align to TRBD1. This CDR3 is 15 amino acids long. The germline V gene encodes CDR1 MNHNS and CDR2 SASEGT. V was clipped by 7 bases and J by 7 bases; unmatched bases: 13.

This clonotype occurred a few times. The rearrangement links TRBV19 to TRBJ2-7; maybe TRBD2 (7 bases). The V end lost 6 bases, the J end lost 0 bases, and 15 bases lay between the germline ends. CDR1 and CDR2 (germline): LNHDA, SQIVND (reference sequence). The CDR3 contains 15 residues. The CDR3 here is CASRVSGGASYEQYF. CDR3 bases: TGTGCCAGTAGGGTCAGTGGGGGGGCCTCCTACGAGCAGTACTTC.